The sequence of this TCR beta chain was determined in a study of OX40 agonist ivuxolimab in advanced cancers. For the study at large: Anti-PD-1, anti-PD-L1 or anti-CTLA-4 therapy given earlier was allowed, and around 40% had some.

Repertoires were generated with immunoSEQ multiplex PCR, while TCRdb's copy carries only in-frame clones and drops some. The profile covers about 79,000 clones, with roughly 84% appearing a single time and around 3.5% taken by the ten largest. General study results and limits: Expanded clones belonging to CD8+ T cells outnumbered, on average, those of CD4+.

Points on this clone: What it binds is unknown.

The germline CDR1 and CDR2 sequences are SGHAT and FQNNGV. The ends were cut back, 4 bases at V and 5 bases at J, with 12 bases in the middle. This CDR3 has 14 amino acids. V usage is TRBV11-2 and J usage is TRBJ2-1; D is ambiguous. The specimen comprised CD4+ or CD8+ T cells sorted from blood, sampled in a trial of the OX40 agonist ivuxolimab. The sequence was collected from an adult with an advanced solid tumor such as melanoma, head and neck, liver or kidney cancer. The CDR3 DNA sequence: TGTGCCAGCAGCTACCTGGCACAGAACAATGAGCAGTTCTTC. Protein sequence: CASSYLAQNNEQFF.